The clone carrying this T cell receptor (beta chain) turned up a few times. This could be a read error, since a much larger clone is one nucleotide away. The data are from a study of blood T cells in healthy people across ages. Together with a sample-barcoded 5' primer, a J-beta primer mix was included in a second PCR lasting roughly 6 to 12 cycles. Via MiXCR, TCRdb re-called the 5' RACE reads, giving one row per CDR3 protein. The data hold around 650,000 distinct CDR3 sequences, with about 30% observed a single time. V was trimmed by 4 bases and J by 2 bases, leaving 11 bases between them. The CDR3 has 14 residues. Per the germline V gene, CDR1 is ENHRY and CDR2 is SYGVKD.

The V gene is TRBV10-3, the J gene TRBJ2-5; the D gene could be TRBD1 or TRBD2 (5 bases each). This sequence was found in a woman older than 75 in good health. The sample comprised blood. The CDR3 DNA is TGTGCCATCAGTGGGGGGACGGGGCAAGAGACCCAGTACTTC. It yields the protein CAISGGTGQETQYF.